This TCR beta chain was observed in a study of T cell repertoires in cytomegalovirus infection. Overall study context: Use of recently identified HLA-C-restricted and well-studied HLA-B-restricted CMV epitopes was part of the study. Study-wide points: What dominated the ex vivo response were HLA-C-restricted CMV-specific TCR beta clonotypes.

At least ten counts were recorded for this clonotype. As yet, its antigen is unknown. Looked up from germline, CDR1 is SGHVS and CDR2 is FQNEAQ. The J segment lost 3 bases and the V segment lost 1 base, leaving 6 bases of the junction unmatched. The CDR3 length is 15 residues. MiXCR was run by TCRdb on the reads, yielding one entry per CDR3 protein. The table lists 700,000 to 900,000 distinct CDR3 sequences, roughly 29% of them singletons. The sample was cultured CD8+ T cells from PBMCs, taken from culture after CMV antigen stimulation. The V gene is TRBV7-8, the J gene TRBJ2-7; 7 positions agree with TRBD2. This TCR derives from a human donor in good health (CMV status not recorded). Some clones in this sample may be carry-over from other donors' samples. DNA of the CDR3: TGTGCCAGCAGCTTAGTGTCGGGGGGATACTACGAGCAGTACTTC. It encodes CASSLVSGGYYEQYF.